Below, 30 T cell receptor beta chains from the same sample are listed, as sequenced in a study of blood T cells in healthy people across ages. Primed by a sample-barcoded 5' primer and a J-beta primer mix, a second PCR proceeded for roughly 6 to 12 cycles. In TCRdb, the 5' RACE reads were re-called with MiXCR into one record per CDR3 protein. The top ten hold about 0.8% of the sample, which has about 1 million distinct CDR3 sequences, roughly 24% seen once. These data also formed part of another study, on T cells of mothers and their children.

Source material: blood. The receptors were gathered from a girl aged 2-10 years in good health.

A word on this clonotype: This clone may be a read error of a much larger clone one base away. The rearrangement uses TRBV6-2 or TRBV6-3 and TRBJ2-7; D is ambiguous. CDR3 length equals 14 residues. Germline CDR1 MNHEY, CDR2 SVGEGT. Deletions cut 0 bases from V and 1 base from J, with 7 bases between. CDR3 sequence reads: CASSYSGRSYEQYF. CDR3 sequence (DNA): TGTGCCAGCAGTTACTCGGGCAGATCCTACGAGCAGTACTTC.

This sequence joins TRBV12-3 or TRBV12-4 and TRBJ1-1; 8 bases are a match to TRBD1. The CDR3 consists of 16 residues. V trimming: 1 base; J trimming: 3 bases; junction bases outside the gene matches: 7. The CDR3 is CASSLDTQGGHTEAFF. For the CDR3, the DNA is TGTGCCAGCAGTTTAGACACACAGGGGGGCCACACTGAAGCTTTCTTT.

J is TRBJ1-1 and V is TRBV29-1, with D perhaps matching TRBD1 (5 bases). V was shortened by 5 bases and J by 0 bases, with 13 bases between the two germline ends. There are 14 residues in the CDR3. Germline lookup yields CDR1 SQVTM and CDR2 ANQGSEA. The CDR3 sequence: CSVRKTAMNTEAFF. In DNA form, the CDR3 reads TGCAGCGTTAGGAAGACAGCTATGAACACTGAAGCTTTCTTT.

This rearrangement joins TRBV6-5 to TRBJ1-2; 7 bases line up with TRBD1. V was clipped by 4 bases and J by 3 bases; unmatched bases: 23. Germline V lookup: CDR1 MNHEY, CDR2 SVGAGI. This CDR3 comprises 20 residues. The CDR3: CASSSRQGGGSGAPDYGYTF. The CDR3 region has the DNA TGTGCCAGCAGTTCTAGACAGGGAGGGGGAAGTGGGGCTCCGGACTATGGCTACACCTTC.

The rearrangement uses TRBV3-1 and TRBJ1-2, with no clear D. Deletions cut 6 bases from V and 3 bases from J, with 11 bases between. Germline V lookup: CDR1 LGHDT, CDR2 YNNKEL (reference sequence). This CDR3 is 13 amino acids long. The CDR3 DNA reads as TGTGCCAGCAGTCCCCGCGTCGACTATGGCTACACCTTC. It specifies CASSPRVDYGYTF.

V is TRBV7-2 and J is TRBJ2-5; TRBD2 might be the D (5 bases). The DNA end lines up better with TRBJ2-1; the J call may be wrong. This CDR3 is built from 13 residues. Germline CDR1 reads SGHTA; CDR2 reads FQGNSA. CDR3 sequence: CASSVSFYNEQFF. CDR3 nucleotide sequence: TGTGCCAGTAGCGTATCCTTCTACAATGAGCAGTTCTTC.

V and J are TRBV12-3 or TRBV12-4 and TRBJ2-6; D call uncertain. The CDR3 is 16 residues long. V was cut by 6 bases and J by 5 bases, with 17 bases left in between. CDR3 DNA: TGTGCCAGCAGCCCAGACGCCTGGACCCGGGCCAACGTCCTGACTTTC. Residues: CASSPDAWTRANVLTF.

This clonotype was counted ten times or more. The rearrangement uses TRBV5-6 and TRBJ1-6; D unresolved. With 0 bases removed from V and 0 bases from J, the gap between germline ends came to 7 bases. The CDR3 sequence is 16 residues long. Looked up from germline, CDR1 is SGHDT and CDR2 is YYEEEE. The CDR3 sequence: CASSLEGRSYNSPLHF. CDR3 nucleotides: TGTGCCAGCAGCTTGGAGGGTCGCTCCTATAATTCACCCCTCCACTTT. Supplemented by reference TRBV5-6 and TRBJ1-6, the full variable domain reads DAGVTQSPTHLIKTRGQQVTLRCSPKSGHDTVSWYQQALGQGPQFIFQYYEEEERQRGNFPDRFSGHQFPNYSSELNVNALLLGDSALYLCASSLEGRSYNSPLHFGNGTRLTVT.

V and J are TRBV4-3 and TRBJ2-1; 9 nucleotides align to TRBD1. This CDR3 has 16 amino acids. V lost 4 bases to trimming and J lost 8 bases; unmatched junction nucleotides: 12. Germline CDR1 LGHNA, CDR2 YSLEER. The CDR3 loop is CASSPTEGTGSHEQFF. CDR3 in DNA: TGCGCCAGCAGCCCGACGGAAGGGACAGGGAGTCATGAGCAGTTCTTC.

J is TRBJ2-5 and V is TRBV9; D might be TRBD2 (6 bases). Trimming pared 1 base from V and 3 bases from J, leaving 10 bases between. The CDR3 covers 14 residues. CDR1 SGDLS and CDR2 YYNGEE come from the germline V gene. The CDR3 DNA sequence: TGTGCCAGCAGCGTAACCGCGGGGAAAGAGACCCAGTACTTC. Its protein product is CASSVTAGKETQYF.

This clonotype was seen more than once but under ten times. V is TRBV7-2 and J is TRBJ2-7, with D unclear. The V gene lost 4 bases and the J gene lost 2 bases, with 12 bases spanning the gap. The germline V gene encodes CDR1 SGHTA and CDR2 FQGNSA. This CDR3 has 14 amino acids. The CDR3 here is CASSSETPTYEQYF. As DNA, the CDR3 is TGTGCCAGCAGCTCGGAGACACCAACCTACGAGCAGTACTTC. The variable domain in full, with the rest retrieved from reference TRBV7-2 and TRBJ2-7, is GAGVSQSPSNKVTEKGKDVELRCDPISGHTALYWYRQSLGQGLEFLIYFQGNSAPDKSGLPSDRFSAERTGGSVSTLTIQRTQQEDSAVYLCASSSETPTYEQYFGPGTRLTVT.

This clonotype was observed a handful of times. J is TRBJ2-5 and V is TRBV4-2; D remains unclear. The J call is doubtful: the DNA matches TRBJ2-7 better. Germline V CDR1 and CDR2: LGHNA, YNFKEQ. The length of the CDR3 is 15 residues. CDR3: CASSQEWGSPYEQYF. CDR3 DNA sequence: TGTGCCAGCAGCCAAGAATGGGGTTCCCCCTACGAGCAGTACTTC.

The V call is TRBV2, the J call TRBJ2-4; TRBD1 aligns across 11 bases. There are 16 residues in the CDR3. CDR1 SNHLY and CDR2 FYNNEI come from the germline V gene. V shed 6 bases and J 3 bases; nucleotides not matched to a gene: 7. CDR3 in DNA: TGTGCCAGCAGCTCCGGGACAGGGGGTTTCAAAAACATTCAGTACTTC. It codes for CASSSGTGGFKNIQYF.

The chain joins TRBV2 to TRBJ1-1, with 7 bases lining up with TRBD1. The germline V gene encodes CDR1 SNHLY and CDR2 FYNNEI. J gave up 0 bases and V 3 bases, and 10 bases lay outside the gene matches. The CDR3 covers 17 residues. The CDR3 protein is CASSDARDRRLNTEAFF. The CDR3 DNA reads TGTGCCAGCAGTGATGCGCGGGACAGAAGGCTGAACACTGAAGCTTTCTTT.

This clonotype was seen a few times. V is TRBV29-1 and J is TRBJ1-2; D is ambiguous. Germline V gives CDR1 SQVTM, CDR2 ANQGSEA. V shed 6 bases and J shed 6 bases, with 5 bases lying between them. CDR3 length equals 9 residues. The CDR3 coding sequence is TGCAGCGTGGCGGATGGCTACACCTTC. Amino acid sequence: CSVADGYTF.

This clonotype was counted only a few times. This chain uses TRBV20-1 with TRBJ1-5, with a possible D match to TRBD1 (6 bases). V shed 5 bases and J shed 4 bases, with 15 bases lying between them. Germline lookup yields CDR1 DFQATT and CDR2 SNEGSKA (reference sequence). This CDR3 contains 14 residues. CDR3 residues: CSAPYGGANQPQHF. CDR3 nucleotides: TGCAGTGCTCCCTACGGGGGGGCGAATCAGCCCCAGCATTTT.

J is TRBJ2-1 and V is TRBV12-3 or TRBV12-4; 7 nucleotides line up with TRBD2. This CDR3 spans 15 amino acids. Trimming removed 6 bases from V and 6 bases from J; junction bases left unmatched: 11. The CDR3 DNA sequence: TGTGCCAGCAGCCTTCGGGCTAGCGGATTCAATGAGCAGTTCTTC. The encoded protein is CASSLRASGFNEQFF.

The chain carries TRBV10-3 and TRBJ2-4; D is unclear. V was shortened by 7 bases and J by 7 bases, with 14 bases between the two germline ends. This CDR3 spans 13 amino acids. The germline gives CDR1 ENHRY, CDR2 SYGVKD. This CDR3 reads CAIIAVCINIQYF. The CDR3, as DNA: TGTGCCATCATTGCGGTTTGCATCAACATTCAGTACTTC.

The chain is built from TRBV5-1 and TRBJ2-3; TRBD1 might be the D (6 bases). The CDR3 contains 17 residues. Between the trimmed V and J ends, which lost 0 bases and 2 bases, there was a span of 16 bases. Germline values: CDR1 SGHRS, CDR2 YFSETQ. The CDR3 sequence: CASSLGPGQSATDTQYF. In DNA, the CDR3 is TGCGCCAGCAGCTTGGGCCCTGGACAGTCGGCCACAGATACGCAGTATTTT. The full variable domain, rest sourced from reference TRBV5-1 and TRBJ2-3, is KAGVTQTPRYLIKTRGQQVTLSCSPISGHRSVSWYQQTPGQGLQFLFEYFSETQRNKGNFPGRFSGRQFSNSRSEMNVSTLELGDSALYLCASSLGPGQSATDTQYFGPGTRLTVL.

CDR3 coding DNA: TGTGCCAGCAGTGAAGCGGATCGGGACAGGACTTACGAGCAGTACTTC. As protein: CASSEADRDRTYEQYF. The rearrangement uses TRBV6-1 and TRBJ2-5; 8 bases match TRBD1. The J call may be incorrect, as the DNA end agrees better with TRBJ2-7. The CDR3 runs to 16 residues. From germline, CDR1 is MNHNS and CDR2 SASEGT.

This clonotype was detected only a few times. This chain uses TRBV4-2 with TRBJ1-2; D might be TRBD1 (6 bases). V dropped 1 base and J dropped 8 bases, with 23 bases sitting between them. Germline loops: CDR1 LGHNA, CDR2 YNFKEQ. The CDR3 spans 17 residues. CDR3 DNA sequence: TGTGCCAGCAGCCAAGCCCTCAGACAGGATGATGGACGGGGCTACACCTTC. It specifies CASSQALRQDDGRGYTF.

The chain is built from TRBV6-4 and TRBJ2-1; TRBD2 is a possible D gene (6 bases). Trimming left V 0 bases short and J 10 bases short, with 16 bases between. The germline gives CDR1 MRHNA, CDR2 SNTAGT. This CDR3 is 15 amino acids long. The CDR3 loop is CASSDSTRRDEEQFF. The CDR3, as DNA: TGTGCCAGCAGTGACTCGACTAGGCGAGATGAAGAGCAGTTCTTC.

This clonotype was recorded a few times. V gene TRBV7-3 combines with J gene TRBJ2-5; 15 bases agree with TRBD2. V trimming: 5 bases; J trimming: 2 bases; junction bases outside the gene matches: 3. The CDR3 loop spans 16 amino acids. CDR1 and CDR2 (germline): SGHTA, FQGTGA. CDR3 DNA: TGTGCCAGCAGCGGAGGACTAGCGGGGGGGCAAGAGACCCAGTACTTC. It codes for CASSGGLAGGQETQYF.

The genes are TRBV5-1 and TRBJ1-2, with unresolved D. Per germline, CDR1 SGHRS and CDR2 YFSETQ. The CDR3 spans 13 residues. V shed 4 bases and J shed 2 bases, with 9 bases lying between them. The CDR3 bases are TGCGCCAGCAGCCCCCGGAGAAACTATGGCTACACCTTC. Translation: CASSPRRNYGYTF.

CDR3 residues: CASSSRGTAQETQYF. In DNA, the CDR3 is TGTGCCAGCAGTTCCCGGGGGACAGCCCAAGAGACCCAGTACTTC. The chain has TRBV12-3 or TRBV12-4 and TRBJ2-5; possible D gene TRBD1, 7 bases. Trimming pared 4 bases from V and 1 base from J, leaving 13 bases between. The CDR3 has 15 amino acids.

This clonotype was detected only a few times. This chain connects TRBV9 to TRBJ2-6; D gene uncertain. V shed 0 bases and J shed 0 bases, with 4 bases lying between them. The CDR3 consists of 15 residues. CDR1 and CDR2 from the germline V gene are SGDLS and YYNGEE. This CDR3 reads CASSVGNSGANVLTF. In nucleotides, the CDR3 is TGTGCCAGCAGCGTAGGGAACTCTGGGGCCAACGTCCTGACTTTC.

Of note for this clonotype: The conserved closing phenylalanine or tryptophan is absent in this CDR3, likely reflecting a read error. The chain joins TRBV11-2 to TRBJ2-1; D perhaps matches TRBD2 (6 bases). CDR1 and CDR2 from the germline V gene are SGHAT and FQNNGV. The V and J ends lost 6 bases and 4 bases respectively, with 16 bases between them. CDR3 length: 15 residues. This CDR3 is CASRPPGLLYNEQFL. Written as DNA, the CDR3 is TGTGCCAGCAGGCCCCCGGGACTCCTGTACAATGAGCAGTTCCTC.

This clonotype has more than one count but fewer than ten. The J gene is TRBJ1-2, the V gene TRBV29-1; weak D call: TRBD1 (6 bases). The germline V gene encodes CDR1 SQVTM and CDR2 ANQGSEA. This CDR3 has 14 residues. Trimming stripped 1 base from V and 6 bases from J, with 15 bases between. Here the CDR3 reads CSVEGWGAVDGYTF. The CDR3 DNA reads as TGCAGCGTTGAAGGATGGGGGGCTGTCGATGGCTACACCTTC.

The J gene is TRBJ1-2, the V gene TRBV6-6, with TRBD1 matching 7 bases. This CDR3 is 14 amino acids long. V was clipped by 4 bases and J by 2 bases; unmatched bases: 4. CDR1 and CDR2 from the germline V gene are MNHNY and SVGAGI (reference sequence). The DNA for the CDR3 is TGTGCCAGCAGTTTAAAGGACAGGAACTATGGCTACACCTTC. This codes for CASSLKDRNYGYTF.

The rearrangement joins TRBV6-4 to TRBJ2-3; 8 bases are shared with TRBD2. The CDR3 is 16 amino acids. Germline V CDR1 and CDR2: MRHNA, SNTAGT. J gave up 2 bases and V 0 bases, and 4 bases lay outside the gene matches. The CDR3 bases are TGTGCCAGCAGTGACTCGGGTAGCGGGGTCACAGATACGCAGTATTTT. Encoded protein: CASSDSGSGVTDTQYF.